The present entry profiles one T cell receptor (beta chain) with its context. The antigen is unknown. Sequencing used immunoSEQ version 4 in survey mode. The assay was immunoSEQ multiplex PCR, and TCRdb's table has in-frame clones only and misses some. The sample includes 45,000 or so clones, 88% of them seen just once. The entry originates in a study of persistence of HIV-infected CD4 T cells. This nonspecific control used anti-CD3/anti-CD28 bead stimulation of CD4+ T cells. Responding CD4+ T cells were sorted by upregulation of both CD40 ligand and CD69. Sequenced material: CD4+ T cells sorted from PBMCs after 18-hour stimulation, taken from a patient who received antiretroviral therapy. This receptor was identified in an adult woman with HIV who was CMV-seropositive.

The CDR3 reads CASSRGPTEAFF. The CDR3 DNA reads as TGTGCCAGCAGCCGGGGCCCCACTGAAGCTTTCTTT. The V call is TRBV5-6, the J call TRBJ1-1; TRBD1 might be the D (5 bases). Germline V gives CDR1 SGHDT, CDR2 YYEEEE. The CDR3 has 12 residues. V was shortened by 4 bases and J by 4 bases, with 8 bases between the two germline ends.